These T cell receptor beta chains were read from a single sample in a study of neurological immune-mediated disorders. TCRdb independently ran MiXCR on the 5' RACE reads; one entry per CDR3 protein. The sample shows 55,000 to 75,000 distinct CDR3 sequences, 2% to 2.5% of them seen only once. The sequencing input was PBMCs. Receptor source: a man over 45 with multiple sclerosis. Both conserved end residues are part of each CDR3. Each record gives: J gene, V gene, CDR3 protein.

j_gene: TRBJ2-7
v_gene: TRBV29-1
CDR3aa: CSVENLYEQYF

j_gene: TRBJ2-4
v_gene: TRBV7-9
CDR3aa: CASSLWDRDSNIQYF

j_gene: TRBJ2-7
v_gene: TRBV7-2
CDR3aa: CASSYDRAYEQYF

j_gene: TRBJ2-4
v_gene: TRBV6-2/TRBV6-3
CDR3aa: CASNTGQENIQYF

j_gene: TRBJ2-1
v_gene: TRBV6-2/TRBV6-3
CDR3aa: CASSYPPGDLAGVKEQFF

j_gene: TRBJ1-1
v_gene: TRBV12-3/TRBV12-4
CDR3aa: CASSLRDRGPTEAFF

j_gene: TRBJ2-2
v_gene: TRBV5-1
CDR3aa: CASSSGTRGTGELFF

j_gene: TRBJ2-7
v_gene: TRBV10-3
CDR3aa: CAIKEGEYEQYF

j_gene: TRBJ2-5
v_gene: TRBV20-1
CDR3aa: CSASVHQETQYF

j_gene: TRBJ2-5
v_gene: TRBV5-1
CDR3aa: CASNGLEQETQYF

j_gene: TRBJ1-6
v_gene: TRBV6-5
CDR3aa: CASSLKGGTYNSPLHF

j_gene: TRBJ2-3
v_gene: TRBV12-3/TRBV12-4
CDR3aa: CASSSQRFTDTQYF

j_gene: TRBJ2-7
v_gene: TRBV7-2
CDR3aa: CASSHTGAAYEQYF

j_gene: TRBJ2-1
v_gene: TRBV5-5
CDR3aa: CASSPRVGGGRGEQFF

j_gene: TRBJ2-1
v_gene: TRBV5-1
CDR3aa: CASSGISGDNEQFF

j_gene: TRBJ2-5
v_gene: TRBV5-1
CDR3aa: CASSLGGRGPQETQYF

j_gene: TRBJ2-7
v_gene: TRBV19
CDR3aa: CATSFTGSSYEQYF

j_gene: TRBJ1-6
v_gene: TRBV14
CDR3aa: CASSQGSYNSPLHF